This T cell receptor beta chain was captured in a study of OX40 agonist ivuxolimab in advanced cancers. Study-level background: Ivuxolimab was an agonistic, fully human IgG2 monoclonal antibody directed against OX40 (CD134), a costimulatory receptor. Intravenous ivuxolimab was administered to patients every 2 weeks at six dose levels: 0.01, 0.1, 0.3, 1.5, 3 and 10 mg/kg. Of the roughly 53 patients in dose escalation, around 20 had hepatocellular carcinoma, some 15 had melanoma, 9 had renal cell carcinoma and 9 had head and neck cancer. Peripheral TCRbeta sequencing was intended to test whether TCR sequence diversity was altered and clonal T-cell expansion was caused by ivuxolimab. Patients were allowed to have had prior anti-PD-1, anti-PD-L1 or anti-CTLA-4 therapy, and 30% to 40% of the dose-escalation patients had been treated with checkpoint inhibitors. In the dose-escalation cohort, approximately 80% of patients were male, and the mean age was 60 years with a range of about 20 to 80. The monotherapy dose-escalation portion (N = 52 patients) of the phase I ivuxolimab trial is reported in the paper. Partial responses were achieved by three dose-escalation patients, of whom one had hepatocellular carcinoma and two had cutaneous melanoma.

CDR1 and CDR2 are read off the germline V gene (reference sequence) as SGHNT and YYREEE. V and J are truncated by 4 bases and 6 bases respectively, leaving an intervening sequence of 11 bases. Counted from cysteine to phenylalanine, this CDR3 has 13 amino acids. Only the CDR3 DNA is retained, 39 bases long and in frame from the first base. The trial excluded patients who had a history of autoimmune disease or were on systemic immunosuppression. Peripheral blood for TCR sequencing was collected from all dose cohorts at baseline, on cycle 4 day 1, and on cycle 7 day 1. Samples came from an open-label, multicenter, first-in-human phase I dose-escalation trial of ivuxolimab. Adults with locally advanced or metastatic head and neck squamous cell, hepatocellular, melanoma or renal cell carcinoma were enrolled in the trial. CD4+ and CD8+ T cells were sorted separately from peripheral blood before TCR sequencing.

To sequence the TCRbeta CDR3 region, genomic DNA was isolated from the sorted cells. The immunoSEQ Assay was used for sequencing of TCRbeta CDR3 regions. TCRdb mirrors the immuneACCESS table, restricted to in-frame sequences. Some clones are absent from its copies; in checked studies, under half trace to an unresolved V gene, and the reason for the others is unknown. The sample table shows roughly 60,000 clones, and approximately 90% are seen once. The top ten hold less than 0.55% of the sample. This clone showed up just a few times. What antigen it recognizes has not been identified. Qualities for individual bases were not recorded, and no much larger clone is one base off. Broad study findings and their caveats: Low levels of normalized T-cell clonal expansion were also seen in some patients who did not respond. At doses of 0.1 to 3.0 mg/kg, clonal expansion of both CD4+ and CD8+ T cells in blood was seen between baseline and week 6. In the 0.1-3.0 mg/kg groups, partial responders were among the patients with the lowest normalized peripheral clonal expansion, particularly in CD8+ T cells. On average, CD8+ T cells showed more expanded clones than CD4+ T cells after ivuxolimab. The antigen specificity of the clonally expanded peripheral T cells was not determined.

The sequence was obtained from an adult with an advanced solid tumor such as melanoma, head and neck, liver or kidney cancer. The sequenced sample was CD4+ or CD8+ T cells sorted from blood, obtained in a trial of the OX40 agonist ivuxolimab. Recombination connected TRBV5-4 to TRBJ1-5, and possibly TRBD1, on 5 matching bases. The CDR3 protein: CASSEAGTQPQHF. The sequenced DNA: TGTGCCAGCAGCGAGGCGGGGACTCAGCCCCAGCATTTT.